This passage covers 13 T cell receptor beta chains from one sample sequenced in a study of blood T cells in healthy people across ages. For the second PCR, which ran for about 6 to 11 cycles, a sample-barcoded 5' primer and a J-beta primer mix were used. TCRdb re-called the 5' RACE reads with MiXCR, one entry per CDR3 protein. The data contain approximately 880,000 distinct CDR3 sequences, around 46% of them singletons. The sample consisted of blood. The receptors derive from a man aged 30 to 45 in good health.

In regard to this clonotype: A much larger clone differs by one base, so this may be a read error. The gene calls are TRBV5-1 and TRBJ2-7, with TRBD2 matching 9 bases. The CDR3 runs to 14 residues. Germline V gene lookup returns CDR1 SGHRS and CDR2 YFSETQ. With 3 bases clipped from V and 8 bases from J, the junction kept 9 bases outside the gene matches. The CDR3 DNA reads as TGCGCCAGCAGCTCGATAGCGGGGGTGCGCAAGCAGTACTTC. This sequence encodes CASSSIAGVRKQYF. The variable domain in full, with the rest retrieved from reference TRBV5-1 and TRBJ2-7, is KAGVTQTPRYLIKTRGQQVTLSCSPISGHRSVSWYQQTPGQGLQFLFEYFSETQRNKGNFPGRFSGRQFSNSRSEMNVSTLELGDSALYLCASSSIAGVRKQYFGPGTRLTVT.

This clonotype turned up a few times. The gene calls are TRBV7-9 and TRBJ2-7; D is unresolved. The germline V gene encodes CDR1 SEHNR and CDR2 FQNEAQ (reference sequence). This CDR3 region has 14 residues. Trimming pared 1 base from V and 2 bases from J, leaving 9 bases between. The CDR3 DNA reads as TGTGCCAGCAGCTTAGTCAGTGACCCCTACGAGCAGTACTTC. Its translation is CASSLVSDPYEQYF.

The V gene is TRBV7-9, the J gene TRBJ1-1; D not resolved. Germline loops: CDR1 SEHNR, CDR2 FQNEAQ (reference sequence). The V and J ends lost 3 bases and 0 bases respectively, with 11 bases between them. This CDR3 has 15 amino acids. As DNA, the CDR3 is TGTGCCAGCAGCTTTTCCGGGTCCCTGAACACTGAAGCTTTCTTT. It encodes CASSFSGSLNTEAFF. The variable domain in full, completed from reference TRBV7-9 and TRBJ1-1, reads DTGVSQNPRHKITKRGQNVTFRCDPISEHNRLYWYRQTLGQGPEFLTYFQNEAQLEKSRLLSDRFSAERPKGSFSTLEIQRTEQGDSAMYLCASSFSGSLNTEAFFGQGTRLTVV.

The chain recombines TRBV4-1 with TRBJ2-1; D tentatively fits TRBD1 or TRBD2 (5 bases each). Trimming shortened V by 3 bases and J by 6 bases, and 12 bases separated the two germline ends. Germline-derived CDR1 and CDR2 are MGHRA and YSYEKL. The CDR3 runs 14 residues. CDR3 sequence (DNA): TGCGCCAGCAGCCACCGAGGGGTTCTCAATGAGCAGTTCTTC. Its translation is CASSHRGVLNEQFF.

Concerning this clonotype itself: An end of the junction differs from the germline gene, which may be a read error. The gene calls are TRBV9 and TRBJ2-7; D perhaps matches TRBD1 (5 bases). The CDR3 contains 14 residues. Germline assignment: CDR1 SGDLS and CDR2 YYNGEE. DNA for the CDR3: TGTGCCGGCAGCGTAGGTGACAGCCCCTACGAGCAGTACTTC. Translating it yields CAGSVGDSPYEQYF.

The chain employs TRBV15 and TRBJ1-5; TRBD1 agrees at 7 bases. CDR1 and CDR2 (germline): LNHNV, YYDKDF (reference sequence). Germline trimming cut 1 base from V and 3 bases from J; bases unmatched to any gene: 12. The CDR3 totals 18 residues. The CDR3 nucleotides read TGTGCCACCAGCAGAGCCCGGGACAGTAGAGTATCCAATCAGCCCCAGCATTTT. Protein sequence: CATSRARDSRVSNQPQHF.

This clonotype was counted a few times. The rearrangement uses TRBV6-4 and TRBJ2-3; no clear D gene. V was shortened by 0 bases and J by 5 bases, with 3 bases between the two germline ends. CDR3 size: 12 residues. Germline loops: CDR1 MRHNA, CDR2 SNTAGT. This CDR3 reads CASSDSGDTQYF. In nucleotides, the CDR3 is TGTGCCAGCAGTGACTCTGGAGATACGCAGTATTTT.

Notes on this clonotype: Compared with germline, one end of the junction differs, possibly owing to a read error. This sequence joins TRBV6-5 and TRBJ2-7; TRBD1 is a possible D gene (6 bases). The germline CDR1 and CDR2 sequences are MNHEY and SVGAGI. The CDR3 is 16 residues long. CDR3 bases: TGTGCCAGCAGTTACCAGTCCGCGGACAGTGCCTACGAGCAATACTTC. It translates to CASSYQSADSAYEQYF.

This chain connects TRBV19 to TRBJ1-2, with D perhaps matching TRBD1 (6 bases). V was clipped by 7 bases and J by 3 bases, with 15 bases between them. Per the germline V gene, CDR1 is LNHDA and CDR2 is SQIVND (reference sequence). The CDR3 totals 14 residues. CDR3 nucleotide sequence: TGTGCCAGTACCACAGGGTCAGTTTACTATGGCTACACCTTC. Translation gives CASTTGSVYYGYTF.

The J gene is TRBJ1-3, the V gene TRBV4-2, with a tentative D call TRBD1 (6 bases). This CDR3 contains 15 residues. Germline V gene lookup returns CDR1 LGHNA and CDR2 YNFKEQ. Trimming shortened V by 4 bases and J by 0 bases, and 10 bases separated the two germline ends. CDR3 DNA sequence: TGTGCCAGCAGCCCAACAGGGCTCTCTGGAAACACCATATATTTT. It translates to CASSPTGLSGNTIYF.

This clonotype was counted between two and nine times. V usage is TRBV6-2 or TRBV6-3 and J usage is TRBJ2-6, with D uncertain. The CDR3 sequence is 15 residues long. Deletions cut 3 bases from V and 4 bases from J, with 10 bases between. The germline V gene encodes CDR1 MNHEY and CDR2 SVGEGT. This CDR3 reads CASSYGRLGANVLTF. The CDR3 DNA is TGTGCCAGCAGTTATGGCCGTCTAGGGGCCAACGTCCTGACTTTC.

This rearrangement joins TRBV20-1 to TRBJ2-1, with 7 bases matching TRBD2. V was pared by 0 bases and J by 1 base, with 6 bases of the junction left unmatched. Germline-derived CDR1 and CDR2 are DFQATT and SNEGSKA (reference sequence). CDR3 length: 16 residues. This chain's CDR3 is CSARDFGGGSYNEQFF. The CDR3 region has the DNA TGCAGTGCTAGAGATTTCGGGGGAGGGTCCTACAATGAGCAGTTCTTC.

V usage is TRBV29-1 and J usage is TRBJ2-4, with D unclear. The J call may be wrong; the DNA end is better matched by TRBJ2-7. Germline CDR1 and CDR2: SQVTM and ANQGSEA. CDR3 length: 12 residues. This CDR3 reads CSVGAFSYEQYF. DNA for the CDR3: TGCAGCGTTGGGGCGTTTAGCTACGAGCAGTACTTC.